This passage covers 31 T cell receptor beta chains from one sample sequenced in a study. TCRdb reprocessed the RT-PCR reads via MiXCR and lists one record per CDR3 protein. The data show around 700,000 distinct CDR3 sequences, with about 14% seen just once and 3% to 4.5% held by the top ten. The sequenced sample consisted of memory CD4+ T cells from blood. These TCRs come from a female donor in good health, serving as a healthy control.

V gene TRBV20-1 combines with J gene TRBJ2-3, with 10 bases matching TRBD2. Trimming removed 5 bases from V and 9 bases from J; junction bases left unmatched: 2. CDR1 and CDR2 from the germline V gene are DFQATT and SNEGSKA (reference sequence). The CDR3 is 11 residues long. The CDR3 here is CSALLAGTQYF. The CDR3 coding sequence is TGCAGTGCTTTACTAGCGGGAACGCAGTATTTT.

This chain connects TRBV18 to TRBJ2-1, with D hard to call. The CDR3 consists of 16 residues. The V gene lost 2 bases and the J gene lost 0 bases, with 11 bases spanning the gap. The germline CDR1 and CDR2 sequences are KGHSH and LQKENI. The CDR3 protein is CASSPSTTSSYNEQFF. CDR3 sequence (DNA): TGTGCCAGCTCACCATCCACGACGAGCTCCTACAATGAGCAGTTCTTC.

This clonotype has at least ten counts. J is TRBJ2-7 and V is TRBV7-2, with D perhaps TRBD1 (7 bases). The CDR3 is 14 residues long. CDR1 is SGHTA, CDR2 FQGNSA, per germline. Trimming pared 4 bases from V and 4 bases from J, leaving 14 bases between. The CDR3 region is CASSSGAGGYEQYF. DNA of the CDR3: TGTGCCAGCAGCTCCGGGGCAGGGGGGTACGAGCAGTACTTC.

The chain combines TRBV12-3 or TRBV12-4 with TRBJ2-3; 14 nucleotides agree with TRBD2. CDR3 length equals 17 residues. The J segment lost 0 bases and the V segment lost 7 bases, leaving 6 bases of the junction unmatched. The CDR3 here is CASTRRTSGRSTDTQYF. The CDR3 nucleotides read TGTGCCAGCACCAGAAGGACTAGCGGGAGGAGCACAGATACGCAGTATTTT.

This clonotype was picked up a small number of times. The rearrangement uses TRBV20-1 and TRBJ2-1, with 12 bases matching TRBD2. Per germline, CDR1 DFQATT and CDR2 SNEGSKA (reference sequence). This CDR3 is 15 amino acids long. Unmatched junction bases numbered 4, after V lost 6 bases and J lost 1 base. CDR3 sequence reads: CSARTSGVSYNEQFF. Here the CDR3 DNA reads TGCAGTGCCCGGACTAGCGGGGTGTCCTACAATGAGCAGTTCTTC.

This clonotype was counted only a few times. The rearrangement links TRBV5-1 to TRBJ1-2; the match to TRBD1 covers 7 bases. V trimming: 0 bases; J trimming: 7 bases; junction bases outside the gene matches: 9. CDR3 length: 15 residues. Germline V gives CDR1 SGHRS, CDR2 YFSETQ. The CDR3 here is CASSLAEGATGGYTF. Written as DNA, the CDR3 is TGCGCCAGCAGCTTGGCCGAGGGGGCAACAGGTGGCTACACCTTC. The full variable domain, with the rest looked up from reference TRBV5-1 and TRBJ1-2, is KAGVTQTPRYLIKTRGQQVTLSCSPISGHRSVSWYQQTPGQGLQFLFEYFSETQRNKGNFPGRFSGRQFSNSRSEMNVSTLELGDSALYLCASSLAEGATGGYTFGSGTRLTVV.

The chain has TRBV19 and TRBJ2-3, with D uncertain. This CDR3 comprises 13 residues. Trimming took off 7 bases at V and 0 bases at J, with 8 bases between the two ends. Germline CDR1 reads LNHDA; CDR2 reads SQIVND (reference sequence). The CDR3 reads CASKGRSTDTQYF. CDR3 nucleotides: TGTGCCAGTAAGGGCAGGAGCACAGATACGCAGTATTTT.

The chain combines TRBV12-3 or TRBV12-4 with TRBJ2-4; 11 nucleotides match TRBD2. This CDR3 region has 16 residues. V dropped 5 bases and J dropped 1; count of bases not matched to a gene: 4. CDR3 bases: TGTGCCAGCAGTCCTGCTAGCGGGGGGGCCAAAAACATTCAGTACTTC. This translates into CASSPASGGAKNIQYF.

The chain is built from TRBV19 and TRBJ1-1; D might be TRBD1 (5 bases). The CDR3 spans 15 residues. V was cut by 5 bases and J by 4 bases, with 17 bases left in between. Germline loops: CDR1 LNHDA, CDR2 SQIVND (reference sequence). CDR3 sequence: CASSEAGTRGTEAFF. The CDR3 DNA follows: TGTGCCAGTAGTGAGGCGGGGACGAGAGGCACTGAAGCTTTCTTT.

The chain joins TRBV30 to TRBJ1-1; 7 bases line up with TRBD1. The CDR3 is made up of 13 amino acids. After removal of 3 bases from V and 6 bases from J, the junction contained 7 bases not matched to a gene. Germline lookup yields CDR1 GTSNPN and CDR2 SVGIG (reference sequence). CDR3 nucleotide sequence: TGTGCCTGGAGATTGAAGGGGGCGCCTGAAGCTTTCTTT. It yields the protein CAWRLKGAPEAFF.

The V gene is TRBV7-8, the J gene TRBJ2-5, with D tentatively TRBD1 (6 bases). The V and J ends lost 4 bases and 4 bases respectively, with 19 bases between them. The CDR3 sequence is 16 residues long. Germline-derived CDR1 and CDR2 are SGHVS and FQNEAQ. The CDR3 DNA is TGTGCCAGCAGCTATCATAACAGGGAGTCGGGAGAGACCCAGTACTTC. Translated, it gives CASSYHNRESGETQYF. The whole variable domain, filled in from reference TRBV7-8 and TRBJ2-5, reads GAGVSQSPRYKVAKRGQDVALRCDPISGHVSLFWYQQALGQGPEFLTYFQNEAQLDKSGLPSDRFFAERPEGSVSTLKIQRTQQEDSAVYLCASSYHNRESGETQYFGPGTRLLVL.

This clonotype has a handful of counts. V and J are TRBV12-3 or TRBV12-4 and TRBJ2-7; no reliable D call. The V end was cut by 5 bases, the J end by 0 bases, with 11 bases between. The CDR3 extends over 14 amino acids. The CDR3 loop reads CASSPPRPSYEQYF. In DNA, the CDR3 is TGTGCCAGCAGTCCACCCCGTCCCTCCTACGAGCAGTACTTC.

This rearrangement joins TRBV6-5 to TRBJ1-4; D is possibly TRBD1 (5 bases). CDR1 and CDR2 (germline): MNHEY, SVGAGI. This CDR3 is 14 amino acids long. V was trimmed by 6 bases and J by 8 bases, leaving 16 bases between them. Here the CDR3 DNA reads TGTGCCAGCAGGGGACTTGGCAGGGTGGAAAAACTGTTTTTT. Its protein is CASRGLGRVEKLFF.

The rearrangement joins TRBV12-5 to TRBJ2-1, with D possibly TRBD1 on 6 matching bases. The CDR3 totals 12 residues. Germline CDR1 reads LGHNT; CDR2 reads FRNRAP. The V gene lost 5 bases and the J gene lost 12 bases, with 14 bases spanning the gap. The CDR3 DNA sequence: TGTGCTAGTGGTCCACAGGGATGGGGGCAGTTCTTC. This translates into CASGPQGWGQFF.

This clonotype has a count of ten or more. J is TRBJ1-1 and V is TRBV12-3 or TRBV12-4; no definite D call. Between the trimmed V and J ends, which lost 8 bases and 0 bases, there was a span of 10 bases. This CDR3 spans 13 amino acids. CDR3 region: CASSPQMNTEAFF. For the CDR3, the DNA is TGTGCCAGCTCCCCACAGATGAACACTGAAGCTTTCTTT.

This clonotype was seen more than once but under ten times. This rearrangement joins TRBV5-1 to TRBJ2-6; D remains unclear. Germline V gene data show CDR1 as SGHRS and CDR2 as YFSETQ. The V end was cut by 4 bases, the J end by 0 bases, with 11 bases between. The CDR3 has 16 amino acids. The CDR3 coding sequence is TGCGCCAGCAGCCCCGGACCTACCTCTGGGGCCAACGTCCTGACTTTC. This sequence encodes CASSPGPTSGANVLTF.

This clonotype was seen only a few times. The rearrangement links TRBV7-9 to TRBJ2-1, with TRBD1 matching over 7 bases. CDR3 length: 11 amino acids. CDR1 is SEHNR and CDR2 is FQNEAQ in the germline V gene (reference sequence). V lost 5 bases, J lost 14 bases, and 6 bases stayed unmatched. For the CDR3, the DNA is TGTGCCAGCAGCAACCGGGACAGTGAGTTCTTC. Translation gives CASSNRDSEFF.

The V gene is TRBV20-1, the J gene TRBJ1-5; D uncertain. Germline lookup yields CDR1 DFQATT and CDR2 SNEGSKA (reference sequence). The CDR3 has 15 residues. Deletions cut 0 bases from V and 1 base from J, with 10 bases between. The CDR3 sequence: CSARDGDPSNQPQHF. The CDR3 region has the DNA TGCAGTGCTAGAGACGGGGATCCGAGCAATCAGCCCCAGCATTTT.

A few counts support this clonotype. The rearrangement joins TRBV12-3 or TRBV12-4 to TRBJ2-5; 11 nucleotides agree with TRBD2. This CDR3 region has 16 residues. The trim removed 3 bases at V and 5 bases at J, leaving 8 bases unmatched. The DNA for the CDR3 is TGTGCCAGCAGTTTGAGTAGCGGGGGGGCCCGGGAGACCCAGTACTTC. Protein product: CASSLSSGGARETQYF.

V and J are TRBV20-1 and TRBJ1-6, with D uncertain. V dropped 3 bases and J dropped 12 bases, with 24 bases sitting between them. This CDR3 has 16 amino acids. The germline V gene encodes CDR1 DFQATT and CDR2 SNEGSKA (reference sequence). The CDR3 nucleotides are TGCAGTGCTAGGTATCCGGGCCCATCGGGTTTCCGACCCCTCCACTTT. This encodes CSARYPGPSGFRPLHF.

The gene calls are TRBV2 and TRBJ1-1; D is unclear. The CDR3 runs to 11 residues. Germline-derived CDR1 and CDR2 are SNHLY and FYNNEI. Trimming removed 8 bases at V and 5 bases at J, with 9 bases between. CDR3 protein: CASGVGTEAFF. CDR3 in DNA: TGTGCCAGCGGCGTGGGAACTGAAGCTTTCTTT.

This clonotype was seen a few times. V gene TRBV6-2 or TRBV6-3 combines with J gene TRBJ2-2; D possibly matches TRBD1 or TRBD2 (5 bases each). Germline-derived CDR1 and CDR2 are MNHEY and SVGEGT. This CDR3 comprises 17 residues. V dropped 2 bases and J dropped 0 bases, with 13 bases sitting between them. The DNA of the CDR3 is TGTGCCAGCAGTTACGGAGGTCCAGGGACGAACACCGGGGAGCTGTTTTTT. This gives the protein CASSYGGPGTNTGELFF.

The chain has TRBV5-1 and TRBJ2-3; no definite D call. There are 14 residues in the CDR3. From germline, CDR1 is SGHRS and CDR2 YFSETQ. V dropped 1 base and J dropped 6 bases, with 12 bases sitting between them. The chain's CDR3 is CASSLTSPSDTQYF. The CDR3 DNA sequence: TGCGCCAGCAGCTTGACAAGTCCTAGTGATACGCAGTATTTT.

This clonotype was observed a few times. This chain connects TRBV5-1 to TRBJ1-4; 9 nucleotides align to TRBD1. The V gene's germline CDR1 is SGHRS and CDR2 YFSETQ. Trimming at V came to 0 bases and at J to 7 bases, leaving 7 bases not matched to a gene. The CDR3 covers 16 residues. The CDR3 loop reads CASSLATGGSREKLFF. Written as DNA, the CDR3 is TGCGCCAGCAGCTTGGCGACAGGGGGGAGCCGTGAAAAACTGTTTTTT.

The chain carries TRBV10-3 and TRBJ1-1, with 8 bases fitting TRBD1. The length of the CDR3 is 13 residues. From germline, CDR1 is ENHRY and CDR2 SYGVKD. Trimming removed 7 bases from V and 4 bases from J; junction bases left unmatched: 5. CDR3 nucleotide sequence: TGTGCCATCACCCCGGGACAGGCCACTGAAGCTTTCTTT. Translated, it gives CAITPGQATEAFF.

The chain couples TRBV4-3 to TRBJ2-3, with unresolved D. Germline CDR1 reads LGHNA; CDR2 reads YSLEER. The CDR3 has 14 residues. V lost 1 base to trimming and J lost 1 base, with 6 bases between them. CDR3 nucleotides: TGCGCCAGCAGCCAAGGTCACGGCACAGATACGCAGTATTTT. Protein product: CASSQGHGTDTQYF.

In this sample, this clonotype turned up many times. CDR3 sequence (DNA): TGCAGCGCCTCCGACACTTCTGGGGCCAACGTCCTGACTTTC. Its protein is CSASDTSGANVLTF. The V and J genes are TRBV29-1 and TRBJ2-6; D is unclear. The CDR3 extends over 14 amino acids. V was cut by 7 bases and J by 1 base, with 11 bases left in between. Germline-derived CDR1 and CDR2 are SQVTM and ANQGSEA.

This clonotype occurred many times. V and J are TRBV9 and TRBJ2-6, with TRBD2 as a possible D gene (6 bases). V was trimmed by 0 bases and J by 2 bases, leaving 6 bases between them. Per germline, CDR1 SGDLS and CDR2 YYNGEE. This CDR3 comprises 15 residues. This chain's CDR3 is CASSVGGAGANVLTF. The CDR3 coding sequence is TGTGCCAGCAGCGTAGGGGGGGCTGGGGCCAACGTCCTGACTTTC.

This clonotype was found a few times. The chain links TRBV20-1 to TRBJ1-1; D uncertain. Deletions cut 0 bases from V and 5 bases from J, with 13 bases between. Germline CDR1 DFQATT, CDR2 SNEGSKA (reference sequence). This CDR3 has 14 amino acids. The CDR3 DNA sequence: TGCAGTGCTAGAGATCGAGTTGTTCAAACTGAAGCTTTCTTT. Residues: CSARDRVVQTEAFF.

This clonotype showed up just a few times. The rearrangement joins TRBV20-1 to TRBJ2-1, with TRBD2 as a possible D gene (5 bases). The CDR3 consists of 12 residues. Trimming removed 6 bases from V and 8 bases from J, with 14 bases in between. Germline loops: CDR1 DFQATT, CDR2 SNEGSKA (reference sequence). This CDR3 reads CSAEGRRDEQFF. The CDR3 nucleotides read TGCAGTGCCGAGGGTAGACGTGATGAGCAGTTCTTC.

This clonotype was counted a few times. The chain has TRBV24-1 and TRBJ2-1, with 8 bases identical to TRBD2. CDR1 KGHDR and CDR2 SFDVKD come from the germline V gene. CDR3 size: 17 residues. Trimming removed 4 bases from V and 0 bases from J; junction bases left unmatched: 7. The DNA of the CDR3 is TGTGCCACCAGTGACCCCGGGGGGGAGAGCTCCTACAATGAGCAGTTCTTC. It encodes CATSDPGGESSYNEQFF.